This section outlines one T cell receptor (beta chain) sequence together with its context. The junction and the germline gene differ at one end; a read error may be behind it. This sample was taken from a study of blood T cell repertoires in COVID-19. Adults between roughly 18 and 95 years of age took part from under 25 US areas. This CDR3 contains 13 residues. Germline V gene data show CDR1 as SEHNR and CDR2 as FQNEAQ (reference sequence). The repertoire was sequenced with immunoSEQ multiplex PCR; TCRdb's copy has only in-frame clones and lacks some. The profile shows just over 300,000 clones, about nine tenths of them singletons.

The sequence was collected from a young man who had recovered from COVID-19. The gene calls are TRBV7-9 and TRBJ2-2; D not resolved. Sequenced: PBMCs or T cells enriched from blood (not recorded which). CDR3 residues: CASSLANIGELFF. CDR3 DNA sequence: TGTGCCAGCAGCTTAGCCAACATCGGGGAGCTGTTTTTT.